This T cell receptor (beta chain) is from a study of glioma-infiltrating T cells. Study conclusions and caveats: Tissue and blood shared very few CDR3 sequences.

Using RNA template, CDR3s of TCR alpha and beta were amplified with iRepertoire arm-PCR. One entry per CDR3 protein results from TCRdb running MiXCR on the multiplex PCR reads. Here the sample spans some 130,000 distinct CDR3 sequences, around 25% being singletons. Comments on this clonotype: Its specificity is unknown.

This CDR3 has 17 residues. In germline, CDR1 is SNHLY, CDR2 FYNNEI. The V segment lost 6 bases and the J segment 5 bases; nucleotides outside the gene matches: 17. This TCR came from a human donor with low-grade glioma or glioblastoma, undergoing nonglioma brain surgery, or in good health (not recorded which). What was sequenced was glioma tissue, nonneoplastic brain tissue, or PBMCs (not recorded which). The V call is TRBV2, the J call TRBJ2-3; TRBD1 matches at 7 bases. The DNA for the CDR3 is TGTGCCAGCAGGAGACCCGGACAGGTCTCATTTAAAGATACGCAGTATTTT. This gives the protein CASRRPGQVSFKDTQYF.